Shown below are 7 T cell receptor beta chains from a single sample sequenced in a study of T cell repertoires in cytomegalovirus infection. TCRdb called the reads again in MiXCR, with one record for every CDR3 protein. The table has about 140,000 distinct CDR3 sequences, about 6.1% seen once; the top ten hold approximately 19%. Sequences were obtained from PBMCs. Receptor source: a human donor in good health (CMV status not recorded). Some clones in this sample may be carry-over from other donors' samples.

This clonotype was observed many times. This chain uses TRBV2 with TRBJ2-1, with D possibly TRBD1 on 6 matching bases. Trimming removed 6 bases at V and 4 bases at J, with 10 bases between. Germline V gene lookup returns CDR1 SNHLY and CDR2 FYNNEI. CDR3 length: 13 amino acids. CDR3 nucleotides: TGTGCCAGCAGCATAGACAGGTACAATGAGCAGTTCTTC. Translating gives CASSIDRYNEQFF.

This clonotype was counted many times. The chain couples TRBV7-9 to TRBJ1-4; TRBD1 is a possible D gene (5 bases). This CDR3 contains 16 residues. The ends were cut back, 5 bases at V and 3 bases at J, with 16 bases in the middle. CDR1 SEHNR and CDR2 FQNEAQ come from the germline V gene (reference sequence). The CDR3 protein is CASSRGGAFPNEKLFF. Here the CDR3 DNA reads TGTGCCAGCAGCCGAGGAGGGGCTTTTCCTAATGAAAAACTGTTTTTT.

This clonotype was counted ten times or more. V usage is TRBV7-2 and J usage is TRBJ2-5; 13 positions match TRBD2. This CDR3 contains 16 residues. V was pared by 1 base and J by 5 bases, with 4 bases of the junction left unmatched. CDR1 SGHTA and CDR2 FQGNSA come from the germline V gene. CDR3: CASSLGLAGGLETQYF. CDR3 bases: TGTGCCAGCAGCTTAGGACTAGCGGGGGGACTGGAGACCCAGTACTTC.

This clonotype was counted many times. The rearrangement uses TRBV5-1 and TRBJ2-3; 7 nucleotides line up with TRBD1. V trimming: 4 bases; J trimming: 5 bases; junction bases outside the gene matches: 7. Germline V CDR1 and CDR2: SGHRS, YFSETQ. The CDR3 totals 14 residues. The CDR3 nucleotides read TGCGCCAGCAGCCTAACGACAGGGCGAGATACGCAGTATTTT. Protein: CASSLTTGRDTQYF. Full variable domain (rest looked up from reference TRBV5-1 and TRBJ2-3): KAGVTQTPRYLIKTRGQQVTLSCSPISGHRSVSWYQQTPGQGLQFLFEYFSETQRNKGNFPGRFSGRQFSNSRSEMNVSTLELGDSALYLCASSLTTGRDTQYFGPGTRLTVL.

This clonotype was seen only a few times. The CDR3 DNA reads as TGTGCCCAGAGAGGATCGAACACTGAAGCTTTCTTT. The encoded protein is CAQRGSNTEAFF. V and J are TRBV30 and TRBJ1-1; D gene ambiguous. The CDR3 is 12 amino acids. Trimming left V 8 bases short and J 1 base short, with 11 bases between. The germline V gene encodes CDR1 GTSNPN and CDR2 SVGIG (reference sequence).

This clonotype was observed many times. The gene calls are TRBV4-2 and TRBJ2-3, with D perhaps matching TRBD1 (5 bases). Looked up from germline, CDR1 is LGHNA and CDR2 is YNFKEQ. The CDR3 has 14 residues. The V end lost 9 bases, the J end lost 2 bases, and 15 bases lay between the germline ends. The CDR3 loop reads CASRVSGITDTQYF. The CDR3 DNA reads TGTGCCAGTAGAGTTTCAGGGATCACAGATACGCAGTATTTT.

In this sample, this clonotype turned up many times. The chain uses TRBV12-3 or TRBV12-4 and TRBJ1-5; TRBD1 is a possible D gene (6 bases). This CDR3 comprises 14 residues. Trimming stripped 5 bases from V and 12 bases from J, with 20 bases between. The CDR3 is CASSLGTQPGLQHF. The CDR3 DNA reads as TGTGCCAGCAGTCTCGGGACACAACCGGGGCTCCAGCATTTT.